Only one count was recorded for the clone carrying this T cell receptor (beta chain). The CDR3 runs 12 residues. The V gene's germline CDR1 is SEHNR and CDR2 FQNEAQ (reference sequence). V shed 4 bases, J shed 11 bases, and the junction held 5 bases outside the gene matches. Participants' reported clinical history set cohort assignment. The data stem from a study of blood T cell repertoires in COVID-19. Study in general: Material from acute and convalescent COVID-19 was sourced from the United States, Italy and Spain.

TCRdb's copy holds only in-frame clones and misses some; the assay was immunoSEQ multiplex PCR. The sample gives hundreds of thousands of clones, approximately 90% of which show up once; 1.1% is in the top ten. The TCR was taken from a man aged 25 to 40 who had recovered from COVID-19. The sequencing input was PBMCs or T cells enriched from blood (not recorded which). The chain uses TRBV7-9 and TRBJ2-1; 7 bases align to TRBD2. The CDR3 is CASSSSGGKQFF. The CDR3 region has the DNA TGTGCCAGCAGCTCTTCGGGGGGAAAGCAGTTCTTC.